Here is one T cell receptor beta chain with its context. Antigen unknown. V dropped 0 bases and J dropped 8 bases, with 8 bases sitting between them. In germline, CDR1 is MGHDK, CDR2 SYGVNS. The CDR3 sequence is 14 residues long. This entry is derived from a study of T cell responses to AZD1222 COVID-19 vaccine. Notes on the study in general: Targeting of unmutated variant regions was reportedly seen in nearly half of spike-specific TCRs. Scientists sampled the repertoires only once the peak T cell response had passed.

Profiled with immunoSEQ multiplex PCR; TCRdb holds only in-frame clones, not every one. Among roughly 150,000 clones listed, around 86% were seen once. The sequenced sample was peripheral blood, obtained 28 days after the second AZD1222 dose. The rearrangement joins TRBV25-1 to TRBJ1-6; no reliable D call. This TCR was sampled from an adult who received the AZD1222 COVID-19 vaccine. The CDR3 reads CASSEYKADSPLHF. The CDR3 DNA sequence: TGTGCCAGCAGTGAATATAAGGCGGATTCACCCCTCCACTTT. The full variable domain, completed using reference TRBV25-1 and TRBJ1-6, is EADIYQTPRYLVIGTGKKITLECSQTMGHDKMYWYQQDPGMELHLIHYSYGVNSTEKGDLSSESTVSRIRTEHFPLTLESARPSHTSQYLCASSEYKADSPLHFGNGTRLTVT.